This T cell receptor beta chain was captured in a study of blood T cell repertoires in COVID-19. The CDR3 loop spans 18 amino acids. Germline CDR1 and CDR2: SGHDT and YYEEEE. Trimming at V came to 6 bases and at J to 3 bases, leaving 17 bases not matched to a gene. The data were produced by immunoSEQ multiplex PCR, yet TCRdb's version contains in-frame clones alone and is incomplete. The sample holds fewer than 300,000 clones, around 90% seen once. Sequenced input: PBMCs or T cells enriched from blood (not recorded which). The TCR originated in a woman in her 30s who had recovered from COVID-19. The rearrangement joins TRBV5-6 to TRBJ1-1, with 10 bases fitting TRBD1. CDR3 region: CASTLPRDRGSLHTEAFF. DNA for the CDR3: TGTGCCAGCACCCTCCCCCGGGACAGGGGATCCCTGCACACTGAAGCTTTCTTT. Based on the CDR3 plus reference TRBV5-6 and TRBJ1-1, the full variable domain is DAGVTQSPTHLIKTRGQQVTLRCSPKSGHDTVSWYQQALGQGPQFIFQYYEEEERQRGNFPDRFSGHQFPNYSSELNVNALLLGDSALYLCASTLPRDRGSLHTEAFFGQGTRLTVV.